Listed here are 15 T cell receptor beta chains from one sample, sequenced in a study of Ad26.COV2.S vaccination and SARS-CoV-2 variants. Profiled with immunoSEQ multiplex PCR; TCRdb holds only in-frame clones, not every one. The sample gives about half a million clones, roughly nine tenths of which show up once; about 1.7% is in the top ten. Treatment specified: over 15 received Ad26.COV2.S at low or high dose, single or two shots; 5 received placebo; per-sample allocation not given. At day 63 after the first vaccine or placebo injection, samples were drawn. The sequences come from peripheral blood, collected in a trial of Ad26.COV2.S vaccine versus placebo. The receptors come from a person aged 18-65 years who received the Ad26.COV2.S COVID-19 vaccine or a placebo.

The V and J genes are TRBV10-3 and TRBJ1-2, with D possibly being TRBD1 (5 bases). Trimming left V 6 bases short and J 1 base short, with 6 bases between. Germline CDR1 and CDR2: ENHRY and SYGVKD. The CDR3 covers 12 residues. CDR3 bases: TGTGCCATCAGGACAGATAACTATGGCTACACCTTC. Protein sequence: CAIRTDNYGYTF.

The chain links TRBV28 to TRBJ1-2; no clear D gene. CDR1 MDHEN and CDR2 SYDVKM come from the germline V gene. CDR3 length: 12 residues. The ends were cut back, 2 bases at V and 8 bases at J, with 9 bases in the middle. CDR3 loop: CASSLNVAGYTF. The DNA of the CDR3 is TGTGCCAGCAGTTTAAATGTGGCGGGCTACACCTTC.

The V gene is TRBV10-2, the J gene TRBJ2-1; tentative D call: TRBD2 (6 bases). V shed 0 bases and J shed 3 bases, with 15 bases lying between them. The CDR3 covers 17 residues. Looked up from germline, CDR1 is WSHSY and CDR2 is SAAADI. The CDR3 DNA follows: TGCGCCAGCAGTGAGTCGGGCGAGGCTAGCGTCTACAATGAGCAGTTCTTC. This encodes CASSESGEASVYNEQFF.

The V and J genes are TRBV19 and TRBJ1-5; D not certain. Germline V gives CDR1 LNHDA, CDR2 SQIVND (reference sequence). Trimming cost V 6 bases and J 7 bases, with 13 bases left between them. The CDR3 runs to 13 residues. CDR3 bases: TGTGCCAGTAGCCCCCGGGCAAGGCAGCCCCAGCATTTT. As protein: CASSPRARQPQHF.

V and J are TRBV9 and TRBJ2-1; D remains ambiguous. Trimming removed 0 bases at V and 0 bases at J, with 13 bases between. The germline V gene has CDR1 SGDLS and CDR2 YYNGEE. CDR3 length: 17 residues. The CDR3 sequence: CASSVGATSGSYNEQFF. For the CDR3, the DNA is TGTGCCAGCAGCGTAGGGGCCACCTCCGGCTCCTACAATGAGCAGTTCTTC.

This chain links TRBV19 with TRBJ2-3; TRBD1 aligns across 9 bases. CDR1 is LNHDA and CDR2 is SQIVND in the germline V gene (reference sequence). This CDR3 has 14 amino acids. V dropped 5 bases and J dropped 8; count of bases not matched to a gene: 8. This CDR3 is CASSWDREGGTQYF. The CDR3 region has the DNA TGTGCCAGTAGTTGGGACAGGGAAGGGGGTACGCAGTATTTT. Variable domain in full (rest from reference TRBV19 and TRBJ2-3): DGGITQSPKYLFRKEGQNVTLSCEQNLNHDAMYWYRQDPGQGLRLIYYSQIVNDFQKGDIAEGYSVSREKKESFPLTVTSAQKNPTAFYLCASSWDREGGTQYFGPGTRLTVL.

This sequence joins TRBV9 and TRBJ2-1; D possibly corresponds to TRBD1 (6 bases). Trimming left V 2 bases short and J 16 bases short, with 16 bases between. Germline loops: CDR1 SGDLS, CDR2 YYNGEE. The CDR3 covers 12 residues. The CDR3, as DNA: TGTGCCAGCAGCGTCCCAGGGGACCCTATCTTCTTC. Residues: CASSVPGDPIFF. The entire variable domain, with the rest obtained from reference TRBV9 and TRBJ2-1, is as follows: DSGVTQTPKHLITATGQRVTLRCSPRSGDLSVYWYQQSLDQGLQFLIQYYNGEERAKGNILERFSAQQFPDLHSELNLSSLELGDSALYFCASSVPGDPIFFGPGTRLTVL.

V is TRBV11-2 and J is TRBJ2-7; no reliable D call. The CDR3 sequence is 13 residues long. The germline CDR1 and CDR2 sequences are SGHAT and FQNNGV. Trimming pared 3 bases from V and 3 bases from J, leaving 9 bases between. The CDR3 sequence is CASSLVRFYEQYF. The CDR3 DNA is TGTGCCAGCAGCTTGGTCAGATTCTACGAGCAGTACTTC.

V usage is TRBV6-6 and J usage is TRBJ1-2; tentative D call: TRBD1 (5 bases). The CDR3 loop spans 16 amino acids. The germline gives CDR1 MNHNY, CDR2 SVGAGI (reference sequence). Trimming pared 0 bases from V and 6 bases from J, leaving 17 bases between. CDR3 loop: CASSYSIPQGEDGYTF. The CDR3 DNA is TGTGCCAGCAGTTACTCGATACCTCAGGGAGAGGATGGCTACACCTTC.

The chain's CDR3 is CASSLGGGSVTFF. The CDR3 DNA reads TGTGCCAGCAGTTTAGGAGGCGGGAGTGTTACGTTCTTC. The J gene is TRBJ2-1, the V gene TRBV28, with 7 positions matching TRBD2. The V gene end was trimmed by 2 bases and the J gene end by 15 bases; junction bases not matched to a gene: 10. The CDR3 covers 13 residues. Germline V gives CDR1 MDHEN, CDR2 SYDVKM.

V usage is TRBV7-2 and J usage is TRBJ1-4; 7 positions match TRBD1. The germline gives CDR1 SGHTA, CDR2 FQGNSA. This CDR3 comprises 16 residues. J lost 7 bases, V lost 1 base, and 9 bases had no gene match. CDR3 sequence (DNA): TGTGCCAGCAGCTTAGGAGCAGGGGGAATGGGTGAAAAACTGTTTTTT. Translating gives CASSLGAGGMGEKLFF. Drawing the rest from reference TRBV7-2 and TRBJ1-4, the complete variable domain is GAGVSQSPSNKVTEKGKDVELRCDPISGHTALYWYRQSLGQGLEFLIYFQGNSAPDKSGLPSDRFSAERTGGSVSTLTIQRTQQEDSAVYLCASSLGAGGMGEKLFFGSGTQLSVL.

This chain links TRBV18 with TRBJ2-5; 11 bases are a match to TRBD2. The CDR3 runs 16 residues. V was clipped by 2 bases and J by 5 bases; unmatched bases: 7. Germline CDR1 reads KGHSH; CDR2 reads LQKENI. The CDR3 loop reads CASSPILAGVGETQYF. The CDR3 DNA sequence: TGTGCCAGCTCACCAATACTAGCGGGAGTGGGTGAGACCCAGTACTTC.

This chain joins TRBV7-9 and TRBJ2-2; D gene unclear. This CDR3 is built from 13 residues. Trimming removed 3 bases at V and 6 bases at J, with 8 bases between. Germline loops: CDR1 SEHNR, CDR2 FQNEAQ (reference sequence). CDR3 region: CASSLDGAGELFF. The CDR3 coding sequence is TGTGCCAGCAGCTTGGATGGCGCCGGGGAGCTGTTTTTT.

This clone turned up a few times. DNA for the CDR3: TGTGCCACCAGTGATTCCTCGGGCTCCTACGAGCAGTACTTC. It translates to CATSDSSGSYEQYF. The rearrangement joins TRBV24-1 to TRBJ2-7; no definite D call. The germline V gene has CDR1 KGHDR and CDR2 SFDVKD. Trimming took off 2 bases at V and 0 bases at J, with 7 bases between the two ends. The CDR3 has 14 residues.

The V gene is TRBV6-2 or TRBV6-3, the J gene TRBJ2-7; maybe TRBD1 (6 bases). Trimming took 4 bases from V and 5 from J, leaving 15 bases between them. Looked up from germline, CDR1 is MNHEY and CDR2 is SVGEGT. The CDR3 consists of 14 residues. The CDR3 region is CASSSTGFGDEQYF. The CDR3 bases are TGTGCCAGCAGTTCCACAGGGTTTGGCGACGAGCAGTACTTC.